The 24 T cell receptor beta chains listed next were all sequenced from one sample in a study of T-cell memory formation after mild COVID-19. TCRdb recomputed calls from the 5' RACE reads with MiXCR, one row per CDR3 protein. The sample yields a few hundred thousand distinct CDR3 sequences, more than 15% seen once. Material for sequencing was PBMCs or a T cell subset sorted from them (not recorded which). These receptors all stem from a man aged 18 to 29 who had mild COVID-19 (a few samples of this study predate the infection). Cell type and time point are not known.

This clonotype has just a few counts. CDR3 sequence reads: CASSWGGLAGPYEQYV. The CDR3 nucleotides are TGTGCCAGCAGTTGGGGGGGACTAGCGGGGCCCTACGAGCAGTACGTC. The chain combines TRBV12-3 or TRBV12-4 with TRBJ2-7, with 13 bases lining up with TRBD2. CDR3 length: 16 residues. With V trimmed by 4 bases and J by 2 bases, 5 bases remained unmatched.

This clonotype was recorded a few times. The chain uses TRBV4-3 and TRBJ2-5; D possibly corresponds to TRBD2 (6 bases). The V gene's germline CDR1 is LGHNA and CDR2 YSLEER. This CDR3 spans 15 amino acids. V was pared by 0 bases and J by 5 bases, with 13 bases between. The CDR3 protein is CASSQDAQGGETQYF. The CDR3 DNA follows: TGCGCCAGCAGCCAAGATGCTCAGGGAGGTGAGACCCAGTACTTC.

The chain uses TRBV6-6 and TRBJ2-5; D is unclear. The V and J ends lost 8 bases and 5 bases respectively, with 9 bases between them. This CDR3 has 11 amino acids. The V gene's germline CDR1 is MNHNY and CDR2 SVGAGI (reference sequence). The CDR3 spells CASRVMETQYF. The CDR3 coding sequence is TGTGCCAGCCGAGTTATGGAGACCCAGTACTTC.

This clonotype was seen only a few times. As DNA, the CDR3 is TGTGCCATCGCTCAGGATCCCCAAGAGACCCAGTACTTC. Protein product: CAIAQDPQETQYF. The chain uses TRBV10-3 and TRBJ2-5; unclear D gene. Germline V gives CDR1 ENHRY, CDR2 SYGVKD. Trimming took off 8 bases at V and 1 base at J, with 11 bases between the two ends. The CDR3 totals 13 residues.

The rearrangement uses TRBV3-1 and TRBJ1-1; D not resolved. Trimming took 0 bases from V and 8 from J, leaving 13 bases between them. The CDR3 runs to 14 residues. Germline assignment: CDR1 LGHDT and CDR2 YNNKEL (reference sequence). The DNA of the CDR3 is TGTGCCAGCAGCCAAGATCCCGCAGGCGCGGAAGCTTTCTTT. It codes for CASSQDPAGAEAFF.

This clonotype turned up a few times. The chain employs TRBV25-1 and TRBJ2-5; TRBD1 matches at 11 bases. V was clipped by 3 bases and J by 5 bases; unmatched bases: 11. This CDR3 spans 17 amino acids. CDR1 MGHDK and CDR2 SYGVNS come from the germline V gene. CDR3 protein: CASSDQRTGGSGETQYF. The CDR3 bases are TGTGCCAGCAGTGATCAAAGGACAGGGGGCTCCGGGGAGACCCAGTACTTC.

V is TRBV29-1 and J is TRBJ2-5; D call uncertain. The length of the CDR3 is 14 residues. The germline V gene has CDR1 SQVTM and CDR2 ANQGSEA. The V gene lost 2 bases and the J gene lost 2 bases, with 12 bases spanning the gap. The CDR3 sequence is CSVELNTIQETQYF. The CDR3, as DNA: TGCAGCGTTGAATTAAACACGATTCAAGAGACCCAGTACTTC.

The CDR3 reads CASGASGQGKNIQYF. The DNA for the CDR3 is TGTGCCAGCGGGGCCTCCGGACAGGGAAAAAACATTCAGTACTTC. The genes are TRBV19 and TRBJ2-4, with 8 bases aligning to TRBD1. The V and J ends lost 9 bases and 4 bases, in that order; junction bases with no gene match: 11. Germline CDR1 reads LNHDA; CDR2 reads SQIVND (reference sequence). The CDR3 runs 15 residues.

This clonotype has a handful of counts. The gene calls are TRBV6-2 or TRBV6-3 and TRBJ2-1; D call uncertain. Germline CDR1 reads MNHEY; CDR2 reads SVGEGT. V was cut by 2 bases and J by 0 bases, with 5 bases left in between. CDR3 length: 14 residues. CDR3 nucleotide sequence: TGTGCCAGCAGTTACCTTAGCTCCTACAATGAGCAGTTCTTC. Translated, it gives CASSYLSSYNEQFF.

This clonotype was seen many times. The chain is built from TRBV6-5 and TRBJ1-2; 7 bases are a match to TRBD1. The CDR3 spans 13 residues. The germline V gene has CDR1 MNHEY and CDR2 SVGAGI. V lost 6 bases and J lost 4; bases outside the gene matches: 5. The DNA for the CDR3 is TGTGCCAGCAGGCGGGAGGGGGCCTATGGCTACACCTTC. It specifies CASRREGAYGYTF.

The genes are TRBV9 and TRBJ2-3; 7 nucleotides agree with TRBD1. Losses at the gene ends were 2 bases for V and 3 bases for J; bases not matched to a gene: 6. This CDR3 is 15 amino acids long. The germline gives CDR1 SGDLS, CDR2 YYNGEE. CDR3 DNA sequence: TGTGCCAGCAGCGTGGATGACAGGGAAACAGATACGCAGTATTTT. It translates to CASSVDDRETDTQYF.

The V call is TRBV20-1, the J call TRBJ2-3, with 11 positions matching TRBD2. The CDR3 spans 14 residues. CDR1 is DFQATT and CDR2 is SNEGSKA in the germline V gene (reference sequence). J lost 6 bases, V lost 5 bases, and 7 bases had no gene match. CDR3: CSAGPSGGPDTQYF. The CDR3 DNA reads TGCAGTGCTGGCCCTAGCGGGGGGCCGGATACGCAGTATTTT.

The chain uses TRBV15 and TRBJ1-6; D might be TRBD1 (5 bases). The CDR3 sequence is 15 residues long. The V end lost 0 bases, the J end lost 8 bases, and 11 bases lay between the germline ends. Germline V CDR1 and CDR2: LNHNV, YYDKDF (reference sequence). The CDR3 loop reads CATSREFQGDSPLHF. The CDR3 nucleotides read TGTGCCACCAGCAGAGAGTTCCAGGGCGATTCACCCCTCCACTTT. Full variable domain (rest looked up from reference TRBV15 and TRBJ1-6): DAMVIQNPRYQVTQFGKPVTLSCSQTLNHNVMYWYQQKSSQAPKLLFHYYDKDFNNEADTPDNFQSRRPNTSFCFLDIRSPGLGDTAMYLCATSREFQGDSPLHFGNGTRLTVT.

This clonotype was counted ten times or more. The chain has TRBV6-6 and TRBJ1-6, with a tentative D call TRBD1 (6 bases). CDR1 and CDR2 (germline): MNHNY, SVGAGI (reference sequence). V was shortened by 4 bases and J by 7 bases, with 8 bases between the two germline ends. CDR3 length equals 13 residues. CDR3 in amino acids: CASSSGANSPLHF. The CDR3 DNA follows: TGTGCCAGCAGTTCAGGGGCAAATTCACCCCTCCACTTT.

The rearrangement joins TRBV7-9 to TRBJ2-1; D remains ambiguous. From germline, CDR1 is SEHNR and CDR2 FQNEAQ (reference sequence). Trimming stripped 3 bases from V and 6 bases from J, with 3 bases between. This CDR3 region has 11 residues. Here the CDR3 DNA reads TGTGCCAGCAGCTTCTTCAATGAGCAGTTCTTC. Protein sequence: CASSFFNEQFF.

This clonotype was recorded once. This chain uses TRBV27 with TRBJ1-1; 9 bases map to TRBD1. There are 11 residues in the CDR3. Germline V gene data show CDR1 as MNHEY and CDR2 as SMNVEV (reference sequence). Trimming removed 7 bases from V and 9 bases from J; junction bases left unmatched: 3. CDR3 region: CASNGQGKAFF. CDR3 sequence (DNA): TGTGCCAGCAACGGACAGGGGAAAGCTTTCTTT.

In this sample, this clonotype turned up a few times. V usage is TRBV5-1 and J usage is TRBJ2-5; D perhaps matches TRBD2 (5 bases). V was cut by 6 bases and J by 2 bases, with 14 bases left in between. The length of the CDR3 is 14 residues. Germline V gene lookup returns CDR1 SGHRS and CDR2 YFSETQ. CDR3 in amino acids: CASKLFDYQETQYF. For the CDR3, the DNA is TGCGCCAGCAAACTTTTCGACTATCAAGAGACCCAGTACTTC.

This clonotype came up a few times. The V call is TRBV9, the J call TRBJ2-2; D is unresolved. Per the germline V gene, CDR1 is SGDLS and CDR2 is YYNGEE. V lost 2 bases, J lost 1 base, and 6 bases lay in between. The CDR3 is made up of 14 amino acids. The CDR3 protein is CASSVTQNTGELFF. The DNA for the CDR3 is TGTGCCAGCAGCGTGACCCAGAACACCGGGGAGCTGTTTTTT.

The chain joins TRBV12-3 or TRBV12-4 to TRBJ2-1; TRBD2 matches 10 bases. J gave up 8 bases and V 6 bases, and 7 bases lay outside the gene matches. The CDR3 covers 14 residues. CDR3 loop: CASRRTSGGDEQFF. The CDR3 DNA follows: TGTGCCAGCAGAAGGACTAGCGGAGGGGATGAGCAGTTCTTC.

This clonotype was found many times. The chain carries TRBV5-6 and TRBJ1-2; weak D call: TRBD1 (5 bases). The V gene's germline CDR1 is SGHDT and CDR2 YYEEEE. The CDR3 is 13 amino acids. The ends were cut back, 4 bases at V and 5 bases at J, with 12 bases in the middle. In nucleotides, the CDR3 is TGTGCCAGCAGCCCGCCGACAGCGTATGGCTACACCTTC. It codes for CASSPPTAYGYTF.

In its sample, this clonotype was seen a few times. The chain recombines TRBV4-1 with TRBJ1-3; D gene uncertain. The CDR3 is 15 residues long. CDR1 MGHRA and CDR2 YSYEKL come from the germline V gene. Trimming stripped 2 bases from V and 2 bases from J, with 10 bases between. The CDR3 DNA reads TGCGCCAGCAGCCAACCACGAGACCCTGGAAACACCATATATTTT. Translated: CASSQPRDPGNTIYF.

This clonotype was seen only a few times. The gene calls are TRBV6-6 and TRBJ2-6; possibly TRBD2 for D (5 bases). From germline, CDR1 is MNHNY and CDR2 SVGAGI (reference sequence). The CDR3 has 12 residues. The germline V and J ends were trimmed by 6 bases and 9 bases, with 9 bases remaining between them. CDR3 sequence reads: CASRKEDNVLTF. CDR3 nucleotide sequence: TGTGCCAGCAGAAAGGAGGACAACGTCCTGACTTTC.

In its sample, this clonotype was seen many times. This chain links TRBV29-1 with TRBJ1-1, with 9 bases aligning to TRBD1. From germline, CDR1 is SQVTM and CDR2 ANQGSEA. This CDR3 is 10 amino acids long. Trimming cost V 6 bases and J 7 bases; bases outside gene matches: 0. The CDR3 reads CSVGQGEAFF. The DNA of the CDR3 is TGCAGCGTGGGACAGGGTGAAGCTTTCTTT.

This chain links TRBV7-6 with TRBJ2-7; D might be TRBD2 (5 bases). The V gene lost 5 bases and the J gene lost 5 bases, with 13 bases spanning the gap. Per germline, CDR1 SGHVS and CDR2 FNYEAQ. The CDR3 is 13 residues long. The CDR3 loop is CASSHERAHEQYF. The CDR3 region has the DNA TGTGCCAGCAGCCACGAGAGGGCCCACGAGCAGTACTTC.